Given below is one TCR beta chain in context. Its specificity is not known. V lost 10 bases to trimming and J lost 4 bases, with 13 bases between them. Per the germline V gene, CDR1 is WSHSY and CDR2 is SAAADI. This CDR3 spans 12 amino acids. The data derive from a study of blood T cells in healthy people across ages. Study findings and constraints: Diversity estimates from one million T cells were considered underestimates. Unsorted PBMCs ruled out conclusive naive versus antigen-experienced comparison.

Alongside a J-beta primer mix, a sample-barcoded 5' primer served in a second PCR lasting about 7 to 12 cycles. TCRdb independently ran MiXCR on the 5' RACE reads; one entry per CDR3 protein. Here the sample spans 750,000 or so distinct CDR3 sequences, 20% to 25% being singletons. The same data also went into a second study, on T cells of mothers and their children. Turning to that study: Slightly, though not significantly, more overlap was seen in related than in unrelated mother-child pairs. Persisting microchimeric T cell clones went undetected.

Specimen: blood. The sequence was obtained from a boy younger than 18 in good health. The chain is built from TRBV10-2 and TRBJ2-5; D could derive from TRBD1 or TRBD2 (6 bases each). The CDR3 loop is CATHEGGETQYF. DNA for the CDR3: TGCGCCACTCATGAGGGGGGAGAGACCCAGTACTTC.